Each of the 17 T cell receptor beta chains below was sequenced from the same sample in a study of tumor-infiltrating lymphocytes in primary liver carcinoma. Blood RNA came from unsorted whole blood; germline DNA was also extracted. With about 470 ng total RNA as template and a constant-region primer, TCR beta cDNA was made. TCR beta libraries came from three nested multiplex PCR rounds using slightly modified ARM-PCR. TRBV1-TRBV30 forward primers paired with a C-beta reverse primer were used in the first two PCR rounds, which ran roughly 10 cycles each. TCRdb fed the multiplex PCR reads into MiXCR, producing one record per CDR3 protein. The sample carries hundreds of thousands of distinct CDR3 sequences, roughly two thirds recorded once. Source material: peripheral blood. These receptors were collected from a man aged 35-49 years with primary liver carcinoma and hepatitis B virus infection.

In the case of this clonotype: A much larger clone is a single base away; this may be a read error. The chain is built from TRBV14 and TRBJ2-7; TRBD2 is a possible D gene (6 bases). The CDR3 covers 13 residues. Looked up from germline, CDR1 is SGHDN and CDR2 is FVKESK. The DNA of the CDR3 is TGTGCCAGCAGCCGTAGCGGATTCTACGATCAGTACTTC. Protein: CASSRSGFYDQYF.

This clonotype was seen just once. With a much larger clone just one base away, this may be a read error. This sequence joins TRBV12-3 or TRBV12-4 and TRBJ1-2; D remains unclear. The CDR3 is 11 residues long. The CDR3 DNA sequence: TGTGCCAGCAGTTTGAATGGAGGCTACAGCTTC. This encodes CASSLNGGYSF.

This clonotype was counted many times. The chain links TRBV6-6 to TRBJ1-1, with D possibly matching TRBD1 (5 bases). The germline V gene has CDR1 MNHNY and CDR2 SVGAGI (reference sequence). V dropped 6 bases and J dropped 11 bases, with 16 bases sitting between them. This CDR3 has 12 residues. CDR3: CASSWFQGEAFF. In DNA, the CDR3 is TGTGCCAGCAGCTGGTTCCAGGGTGAGGCTTTCTTT.

The CDR3 DNA reads as TGTGCCAGCAGCCTCAACCTAGAGGGACATAATCAGCCCCAGCATTTT. Translation gives CASSLNLEGHNQPQHF. V usage is TRBV6-2 or TRBV6-3 and J usage is TRBJ1-5, with D perhaps TRBD1 (6 bases). CDR1 MNHEY and CDR2 SVGEGT come from the germline V gene. The CDR3 is 16 amino acids. V was trimmed by 6 bases and J by 4 bases, leaving 19 bases between them.

The rearrangement links TRBV19 to TRBJ2-1; the match to TRBD2 covers 9 bases. Germline lookup yields CDR1 LNHDA and CDR2 SQIVND (reference sequence). Germline trimming cut 7 bases from V and 6 bases from J; bases unmatched to any gene: 16. The CDR3 is made up of 17 amino acids. In nucleotides, the CDR3 is TGTGCCAGTACCCCCCTGGCTAGCGGGATTGGGGCCAATGAGCAGTTCTTC. Protein: CASTPLASGIGANEQFF.

This clonotype was detected many times. The chain is built from TRBV29-1 and TRBJ2-2; D gene uncertain. The germline V gene encodes CDR1 SQVTM and CDR2 ANQGSEA. The germline V and J ends were trimmed by 7 bases and 3 bases, with 6 bases remaining between them. The CDR3 is 11 amino acids. This chain's CDR3 is CSAQHTGELFF. For the CDR3, the DNA is TGCAGCGCTCAGCACACCGGGGAGCTGTTTTTT.

In its sample, this clonotype was seen a few times. The chain employs TRBV12-5 and TRBJ1-1; D is unclear. Trimming removed 2 bases at V and 1 base at J, with 11 bases between. CDR1 and CDR2 (germline): LGHNT, FRNRAP. This CDR3 is built from 15 residues. The CDR3 protein is CASGLTAGPNTEAFF. The CDR3 nucleotides read TGTGCTAGTGGTTTGACGGCAGGCCCGAACACTGAAGCTTTCTTT.

A note on this clonotype: A much larger clone differs by one base, so this may be a read error. The rearrangement uses TRBV6-5 and TRBJ1-5; TRBD1 agrees at 7 bases. Germline V gene lookup returns CDR1 MNHEY and CDR2 SVGAGI. After removal of 8 bases from V and 4 bases from J, the junction contained 8 bases not matched to a gene. This CDR3 contains 14 residues. The CDR3 sequence: CASSDRAWNQPQHF. The CDR3 region has the DNA TGTGCCAGCTCAGACAGGGCTTGGAATCAGCCCCAGCATTTT.

In the case of this clonotype: An end of the junction does not agree with germline; a read error may underlie this. The chain couples TRBV10-3 to TRBJ1-3; D gene unclear. The germline CDR1 and CDR2 sequences are ENHRY and SYGVKD. The CDR3 sequence is 14 residues long. The CDR3 DNA reads as TGTGCCATCGGTGAGTCGAAGAGCCCAAACACCATATATTTT. Translating gives CAIGESKSPNTIYF.

To note about this clonotype: A much more abundant neighbour one base away suggests this may be a read error. The chain has TRBV6-5 and TRBJ2-7; D may be TRBD1 or TRBD2 (5 bases each). The CDR3 spans 14 residues. CDR1 and CDR2 (germline): MNHEY, SVGAGI. The chain's CDR3 is CPSSLRGSSYEQYF. The CDR3 DNA reads as TGTCCCAGCAGCCTCCGGGGCAGCTCCTACGAGCAGTACTTC.

The chain has TRBV12-3 or TRBV12-4 and TRBJ2-3; TRBD1 might be the D (5 bases). This CDR3 is 17 amino acids long. V dropped 7 bases and J dropped 2 bases, with 22 bases sitting between them. CDR3 coding DNA: TGTGCCAGCACTCCTATCGTGGCAGGACATTTCACAGATACGCAGTATTTT. This gives the protein CASTPIVAGHFTDTQYF.

This clonotype was found many times. The V call is TRBV6-5, the J call TRBJ1-1; D remains unclear. Germline V gives CDR1 MNHEY, CDR2 SVGAGI. The CDR3 runs 13 residues. V lost 2 bases and J lost 6, with 10 bases in between. The CDR3 reads CASSYTGSAEAFF. CDR3 coding DNA: TGTGCCAGCAGTTACACTGGCAGCGCTGAAGCTTTCTTT.

With regard to this clonotype: A clone one base away is much larger, so this may be a read error. This chain uses TRBV29-1 with TRBJ2-1; D not certain. The germline V gene has CDR1 SQVTM and CDR2 ANQGSEA. CDR3 length: 13 amino acids. The CDR3 is CNVEWYSYNEQFF. As DNA, the CDR3 is TGCAACGTTGAGTGGTACTCCTACAATGAGCAGTTCTTC.

This clonotype was observed a handful of times. V is TRBV13 and J is TRBJ2-2; TRBD1 aligns across 12 bases. V lost 4 bases to trimming and J lost 5 bases; unmatched junction nucleotides: 8. The CDR3 length is 17 residues. Germline lookup yields CDR1 PRHDT and CDR2 FYEKMQ (reference sequence). CDR3 region: CASSSRDRGRRTGELFF. CDR3 DNA sequence: TGTGCCAGCAGCTCCCGGGACAGGGGGCGAAGAACCGGGGAGCTGTTTTTT.

With respect to this clonotype: One junction end disagrees with the germline gene, perhaps due to a read error. This chain links TRBV29-1 with TRBJ2-5, with 11 bases fitting TRBD2. The CDR3 is 16 amino acids. Germline V gene sequence: CDR1 SQVTM, CDR2 ANQGSEA. The CDR3 spells CSPGVPSGRQKETRYF. The CDR3 DNA reads TGTAGCCCTGGTGTCCCTAGCGGGAGGCAAAAAGAGACCCGGTACTTC.

This clonotype showed up just a few times. The chain combines TRBV5-4 with TRBJ2-3; tentatively, D is TRBD2 (6 bases). The CDR3 spans 16 residues. V shed 0 bases and J shed 6 bases, with 17 bases lying between them. Germline V gives CDR1 SGHNT, CDR2 YYREEE (reference sequence). The CDR3, as DNA: TGTGCCAGCAGCTTGGGTACGGGGGACTGGGGGGATACGCAGTATTTT. Its protein is CASSLGTGDWGDTQYF. Combining the CDR3 with reference TRBV5-4 and TRBJ2-3 gives the whole variable domain ETGVTQSPTHLIKTRGQQVTLRCSSQSGHNTVSWYQQALGQGPQFIFQYYREEENGRGNFPPRFSGLQFPNYSSELNVNALELDDSALYLCASSLGTGDWGDTQYFGPGTRLTVL.

Regarding this clonotype: An end of the junction does not agree with germline; a read error may underlie this. This chain connects TRBV5-4 to TRBJ1-1, with 9 positions matching TRBD1. The CDR3 consists of 14 residues. The V gene's germline CDR1 is SGHNT and CDR2 YYREEE (reference sequence). The CDR3 protein is CSSSNPGQGRQAFF. CDR3 bases: TGTTCCAGCAGCAACCCGGGACAGGGACGACAAGCTTTCTTT.